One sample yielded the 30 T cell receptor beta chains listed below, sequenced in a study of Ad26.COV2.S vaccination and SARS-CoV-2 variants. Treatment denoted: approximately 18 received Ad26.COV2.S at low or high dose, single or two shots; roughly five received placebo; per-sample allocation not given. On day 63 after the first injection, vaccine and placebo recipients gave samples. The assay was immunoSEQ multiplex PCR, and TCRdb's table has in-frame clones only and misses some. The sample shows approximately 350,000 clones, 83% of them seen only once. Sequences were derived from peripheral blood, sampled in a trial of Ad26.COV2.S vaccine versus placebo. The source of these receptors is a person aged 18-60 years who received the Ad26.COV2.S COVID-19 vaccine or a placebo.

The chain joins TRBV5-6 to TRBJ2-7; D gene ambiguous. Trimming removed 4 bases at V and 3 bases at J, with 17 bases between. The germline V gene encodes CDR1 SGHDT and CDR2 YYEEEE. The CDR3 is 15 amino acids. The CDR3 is CASSGVGPKVYEQYF. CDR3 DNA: TGTGCCAGCAGCGGGGTTGGCCCGAAGGTCTACGAGCAGTACTTC. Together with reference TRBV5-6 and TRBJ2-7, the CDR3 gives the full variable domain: DAGVTQSPTHLIKTRGQQVTLRCSPKSGHDTVSWYQQALGQGPQFIFQYYEEEERQRGNFPDRFSGHQFPNYSSELNVNALLLGDSALYLCASSGVGPKVYEQYFGPGTRLTVT.

This CDR3 reads CASSLAPNEQFF. The CDR3 region has the DNA TGTGCCAGCAGCCTGGCCCCCAATGAGCAGTTCTTC. V and J are TRBV28 and TRBJ2-1, with no clear D. Germline CDR1 is MDHEN and CDR2 is SYDVKM. The CDR3 is made up of 12 amino acids. Trimming took 6 bases from V and 6 from J, leaving 9 bases between them. The whole variable domain, filled in from reference TRBV28 and TRBJ2-1, reads DVKVTQSSRYLVKRTGEKVFLECVQDMDHENMFWYRQDPGLGLRLIYFSYDVKMKEKGDIPEGYSVSREKKERFSLILESASTNQTSMYLCASSLAPNEQFFGPGTRLTVL.

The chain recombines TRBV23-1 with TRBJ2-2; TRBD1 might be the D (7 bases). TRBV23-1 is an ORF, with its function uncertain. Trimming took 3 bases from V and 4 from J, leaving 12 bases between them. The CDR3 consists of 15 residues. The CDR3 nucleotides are TGCGCCAGCAGTCAGGAGCAGGGGGGCACCGGGGAGCTGTTTTTT. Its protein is CASSQEQGGTGELFF.

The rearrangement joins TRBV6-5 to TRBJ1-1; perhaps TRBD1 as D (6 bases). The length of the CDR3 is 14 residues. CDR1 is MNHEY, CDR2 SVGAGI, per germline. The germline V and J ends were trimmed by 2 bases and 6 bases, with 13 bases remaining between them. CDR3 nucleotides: TGTGCCAGCAGTTACCACCAGACAGGTTCTGAAGCTTTCTTT. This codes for CASSYHQTGSEAFF.

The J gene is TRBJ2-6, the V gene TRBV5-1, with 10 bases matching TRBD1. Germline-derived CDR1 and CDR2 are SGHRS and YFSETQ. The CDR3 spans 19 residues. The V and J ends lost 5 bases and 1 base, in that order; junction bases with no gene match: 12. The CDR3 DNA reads TGCGCCAGCAGACCCGGGACAGGGGAGTTGAGGTCTGGGGCCAACGTCCTGACTTTC. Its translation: CASRPGTGELRSGANVLTF.

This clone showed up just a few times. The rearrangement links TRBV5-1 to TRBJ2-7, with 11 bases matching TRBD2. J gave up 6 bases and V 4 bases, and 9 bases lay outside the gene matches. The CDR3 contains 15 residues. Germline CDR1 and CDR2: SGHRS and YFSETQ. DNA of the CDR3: TGCGCCAGCAGCGCCGGAATAGCGGGAGGGGTCGAGCAGTACTTC. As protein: CASSAGIAGGVEQYF.

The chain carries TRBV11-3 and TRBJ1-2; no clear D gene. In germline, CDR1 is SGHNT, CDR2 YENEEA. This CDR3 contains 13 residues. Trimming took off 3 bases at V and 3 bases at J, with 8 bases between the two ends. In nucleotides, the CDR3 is TGTGCCAGCAGCTTCTTGGACTACTATGGCTACACCTTC. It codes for CASSFLDYYGYTF. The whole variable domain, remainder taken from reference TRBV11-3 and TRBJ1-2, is EAGVVQSPRYKIIEKKQPVAFWCNPISGHNTLYWYLQNLGQGPELLIRYENEEAVDDSQLPKDRFSAERLKGVDSTLKIQPAELGDSAVYLCASSFLDYYGYTFGSGTRLTVV.

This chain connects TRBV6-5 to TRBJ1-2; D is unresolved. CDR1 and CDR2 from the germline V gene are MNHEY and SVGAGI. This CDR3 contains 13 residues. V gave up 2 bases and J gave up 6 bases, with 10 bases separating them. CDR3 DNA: TGTGCCAGCAGTTACCAAAGGAATCATGGCTACACCTTC. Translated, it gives CASSYQRNHGYTF.

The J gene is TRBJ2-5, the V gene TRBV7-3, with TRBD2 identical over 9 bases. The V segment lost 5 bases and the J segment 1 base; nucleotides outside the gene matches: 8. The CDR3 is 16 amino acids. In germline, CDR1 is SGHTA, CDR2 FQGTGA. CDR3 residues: CASSAGVSGSQETQYF. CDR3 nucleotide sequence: TGTGCCAGCAGCGCGGGGGTTAGCGGGAGCCAAGAGACCCAGTACTTC.

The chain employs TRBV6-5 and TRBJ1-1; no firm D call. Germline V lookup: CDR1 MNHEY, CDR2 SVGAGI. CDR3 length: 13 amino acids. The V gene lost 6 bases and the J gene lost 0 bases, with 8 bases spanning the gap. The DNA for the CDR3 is TGTGCCAGCAGCCTTACCATGAACACTGAAGCTTTCTTT. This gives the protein CASSLTMNTEAFF.

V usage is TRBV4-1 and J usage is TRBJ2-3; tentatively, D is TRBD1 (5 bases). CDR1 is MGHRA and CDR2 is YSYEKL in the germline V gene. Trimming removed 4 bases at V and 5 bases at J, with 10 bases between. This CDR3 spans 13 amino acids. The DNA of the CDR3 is TGCGCCAGCAGCCCCACCAGGGAAGATACGCAGTATTTT. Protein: CASSPTREDTQYF.

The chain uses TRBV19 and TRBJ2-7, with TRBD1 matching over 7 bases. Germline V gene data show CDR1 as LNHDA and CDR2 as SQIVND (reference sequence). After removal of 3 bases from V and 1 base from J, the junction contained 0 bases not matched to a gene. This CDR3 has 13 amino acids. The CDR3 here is CASSMDRSYEQYF. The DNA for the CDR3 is TGTGCCAGTAGTATGGACAGGTCCTACGAGCAGTACTTC.

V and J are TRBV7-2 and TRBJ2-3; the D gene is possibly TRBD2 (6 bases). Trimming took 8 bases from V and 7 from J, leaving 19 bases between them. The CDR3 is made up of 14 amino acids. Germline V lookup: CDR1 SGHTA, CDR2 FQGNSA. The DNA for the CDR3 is TGTGCCAGCTTAAGACTAGGAGGAGGACATACGCAGTATTTT. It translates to CASLRLGGGHTQYF.

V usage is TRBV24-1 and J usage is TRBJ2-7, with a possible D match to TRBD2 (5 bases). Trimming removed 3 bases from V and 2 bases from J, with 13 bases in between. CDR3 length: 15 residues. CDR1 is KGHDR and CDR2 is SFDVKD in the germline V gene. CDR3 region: CATSDATEDTYEQYF. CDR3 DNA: TGTGCCACCAGTGATGCGACGGAGGATACCTACGAGCAGTACTTC.

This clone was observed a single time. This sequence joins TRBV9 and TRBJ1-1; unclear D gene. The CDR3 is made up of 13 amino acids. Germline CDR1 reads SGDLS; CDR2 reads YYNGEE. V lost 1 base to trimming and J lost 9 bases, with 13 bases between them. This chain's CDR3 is CASSVTTTPQAFF. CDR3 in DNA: TGTGCCAGCAGCGTAACGACCACCCCGCAAGCTTTCTTT.

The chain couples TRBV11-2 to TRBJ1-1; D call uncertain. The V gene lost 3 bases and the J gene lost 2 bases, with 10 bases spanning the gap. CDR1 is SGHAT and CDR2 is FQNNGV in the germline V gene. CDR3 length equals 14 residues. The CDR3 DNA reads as TGTGCCAGCAGCTTTTCTGGGGTCAACACTGAAGCTTTCTTT. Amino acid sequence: CASSFSGVNTEAFF. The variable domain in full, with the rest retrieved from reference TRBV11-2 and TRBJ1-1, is EAGVAQSPRYKIIEKRQSVAFWCNPISGHATLYWYQQILGQGPKLLIQFQNNGVVDDSQLPKDRFSAERLKGVDSTLKIQPAKLEDSAVYLCASSFSGVNTEAFFGQGTRLTVV.

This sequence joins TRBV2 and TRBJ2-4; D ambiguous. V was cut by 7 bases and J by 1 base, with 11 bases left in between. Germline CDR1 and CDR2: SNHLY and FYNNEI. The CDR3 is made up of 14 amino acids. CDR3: CASTPLGAKNIQYF. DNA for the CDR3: TGTGCCAGCACACCCCTTGGGGCCAAAAACATTCAGTACTTC.

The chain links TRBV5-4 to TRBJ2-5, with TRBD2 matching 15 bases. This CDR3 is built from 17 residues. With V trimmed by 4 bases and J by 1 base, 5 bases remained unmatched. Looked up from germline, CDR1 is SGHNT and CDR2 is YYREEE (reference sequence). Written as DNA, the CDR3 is TGTGCCAGCAGCCCGGGGACTAGCGGGGGGTCCCAAGAGACCCAGTACTTC. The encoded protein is CASSPGTSGGSQETQYF.

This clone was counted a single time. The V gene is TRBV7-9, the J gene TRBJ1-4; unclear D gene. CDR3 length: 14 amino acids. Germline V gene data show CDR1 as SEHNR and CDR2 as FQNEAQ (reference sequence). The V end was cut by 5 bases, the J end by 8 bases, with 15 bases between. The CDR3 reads CASSLRESHEKLFF. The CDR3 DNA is TGTGCCAGCAGCCTCCGGGAATCCCACGAAAAACTGTTTTTT.

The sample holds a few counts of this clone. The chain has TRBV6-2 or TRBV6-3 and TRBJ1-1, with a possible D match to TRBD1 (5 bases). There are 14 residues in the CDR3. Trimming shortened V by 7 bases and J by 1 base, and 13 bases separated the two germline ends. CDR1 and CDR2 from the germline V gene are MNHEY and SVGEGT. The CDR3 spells CASNPWGGNTEAFF. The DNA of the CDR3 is TGTGCCAGCAACCCCTGGGGGGGGAACACTGAAGCTTTCTTT.

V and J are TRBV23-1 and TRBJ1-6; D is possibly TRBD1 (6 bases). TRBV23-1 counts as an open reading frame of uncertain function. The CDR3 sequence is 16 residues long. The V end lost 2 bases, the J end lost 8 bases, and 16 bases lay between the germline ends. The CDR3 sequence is CASSQRPRDTHSPLHF. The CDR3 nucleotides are TGCGCCAGCAGTCAACGGCCCCGGGACACCCATTCACCCCTCCACTTT.

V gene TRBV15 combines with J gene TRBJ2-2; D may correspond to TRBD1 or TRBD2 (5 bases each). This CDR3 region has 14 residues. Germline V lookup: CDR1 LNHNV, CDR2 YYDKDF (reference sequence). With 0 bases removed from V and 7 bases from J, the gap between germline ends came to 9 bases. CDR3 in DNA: TGTGCCACCAGCAGAGATCGGGGCGGCGGGGAGCTGTTTTTT. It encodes CATSRDRGGGELFF.

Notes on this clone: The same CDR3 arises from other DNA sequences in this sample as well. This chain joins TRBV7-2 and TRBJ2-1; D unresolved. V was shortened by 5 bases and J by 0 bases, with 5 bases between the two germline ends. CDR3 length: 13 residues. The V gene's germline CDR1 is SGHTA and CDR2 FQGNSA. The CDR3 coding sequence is TGTGCCAGCAGCCTTAACTCCTACAATGAGCAGTTCTTC. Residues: CASSLNSYNEQFF.

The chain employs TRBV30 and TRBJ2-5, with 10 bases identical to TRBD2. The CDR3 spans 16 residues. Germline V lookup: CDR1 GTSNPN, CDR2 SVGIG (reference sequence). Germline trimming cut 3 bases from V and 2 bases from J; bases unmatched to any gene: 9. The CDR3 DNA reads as TGTGCCTGGAGCGAGCCGGGACTAGCGAAACAAGAGACCCAGTACTTC. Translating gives CAWSEPGLAKQETQYF.

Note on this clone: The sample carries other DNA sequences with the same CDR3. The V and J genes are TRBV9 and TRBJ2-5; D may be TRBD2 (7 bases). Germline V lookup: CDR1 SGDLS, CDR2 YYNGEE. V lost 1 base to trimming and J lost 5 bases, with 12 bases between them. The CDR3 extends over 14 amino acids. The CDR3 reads CASSVRGGRETQYF. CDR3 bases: TGTGCCAGCAGCGTAAGGGGGGGCCGGGAGACCCAGTACTTC.

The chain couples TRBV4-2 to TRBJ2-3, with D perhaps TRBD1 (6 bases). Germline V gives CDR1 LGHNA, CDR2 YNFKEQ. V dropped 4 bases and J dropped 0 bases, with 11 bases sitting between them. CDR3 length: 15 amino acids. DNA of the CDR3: TGTGCCAGCAGCCTCGGACAGACTAGCACAGATACGCAGTATTTT. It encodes CASSLGQTSTDTQYF.

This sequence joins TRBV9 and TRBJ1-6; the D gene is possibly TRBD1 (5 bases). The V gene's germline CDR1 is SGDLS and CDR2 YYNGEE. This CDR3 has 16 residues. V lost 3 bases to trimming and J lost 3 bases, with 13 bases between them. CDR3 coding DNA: TGTGCCAGCAGCGCCCTCGGGGGTTTCTATAATTCACCCCTCCACTTT. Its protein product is CASSALGGFYNSPLHF.

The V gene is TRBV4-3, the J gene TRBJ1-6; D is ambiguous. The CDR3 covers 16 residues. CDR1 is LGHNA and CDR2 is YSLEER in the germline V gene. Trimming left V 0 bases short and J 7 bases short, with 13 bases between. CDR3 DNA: TGCGCCAGCAGCCAAGATATCCAGGAATCCAATTCACCCCTCCACTTT. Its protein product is CASSQDIQESNSPLHF.

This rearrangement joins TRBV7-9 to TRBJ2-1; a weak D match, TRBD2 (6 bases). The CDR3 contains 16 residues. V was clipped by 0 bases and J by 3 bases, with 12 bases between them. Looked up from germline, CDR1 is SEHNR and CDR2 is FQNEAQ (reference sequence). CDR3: CASSLASGAVYNEQFF. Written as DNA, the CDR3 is TGTGCCAGCAGCTTAGCTAGCGGAGCCGTCTACAATGAGCAGTTCTTC. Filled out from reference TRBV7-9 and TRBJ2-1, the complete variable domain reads DTGVSQNPRHKITKRGQNVTFRCDPISEHNRLYWYRQTLGQGPEFLTYFQNEAQLEKSRLLSDRFSAERPKGSFSTLEIQRTEQGDSAMYLCASSLASGAVYNEQFFGPGTRLTVL.

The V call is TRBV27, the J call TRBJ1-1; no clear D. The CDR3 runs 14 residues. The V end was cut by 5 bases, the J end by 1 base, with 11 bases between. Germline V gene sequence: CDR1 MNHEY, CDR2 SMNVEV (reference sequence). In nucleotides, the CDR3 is TGTGCCAGCAGTCGGCGGCCCAGGAACACTGAAGCTTTCTTT. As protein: CASSRRPRNTEAFF.